The TCR beta chain under discussion was sequenced for a study of blood T cell repertoires in COVID-19. About the research overall: The United States, Italy and Spain provided the acute and convalescent COVID-19 samples. From T cells, B-cell-depleted T cells, or PBMCs came the material, which was cDNA or gDNA.

Per the original data handling: It was from reference gene primer amplification that nucleated cell counts were estimated. Clones were read by immunoSEQ multiplex PCR, and TCRdb kept only the in-frame ones, dropping some. Clonal size and the V and J genes are those of that table, whereas D and trimming came from the DNA. The sample lists 30,000 to 35,000 clones, approximately 86% occurring once. This TCR came from a man in his 70s with acute or convalescent COVID-19. Sequencing was carried out using peripheral blood.

The CDR3 nucleotides read TGTGCCTGGAGTGTTGGGGCCGGGACAGCCAACGTCCTGACTTTC. Translated, it gives CAWSVGAGTANVLTF. J is TRBJ2-6 and V is TRBV30; D is possibly TRBD1 (6 bases). From germline, CDR1 is GTSNPN and CDR2 SVGIG (reference sequence). The V end lost 0 bases, the J end lost 7 bases, and 13 bases lay between the germline ends. This CDR3 spans 15 amino acids.